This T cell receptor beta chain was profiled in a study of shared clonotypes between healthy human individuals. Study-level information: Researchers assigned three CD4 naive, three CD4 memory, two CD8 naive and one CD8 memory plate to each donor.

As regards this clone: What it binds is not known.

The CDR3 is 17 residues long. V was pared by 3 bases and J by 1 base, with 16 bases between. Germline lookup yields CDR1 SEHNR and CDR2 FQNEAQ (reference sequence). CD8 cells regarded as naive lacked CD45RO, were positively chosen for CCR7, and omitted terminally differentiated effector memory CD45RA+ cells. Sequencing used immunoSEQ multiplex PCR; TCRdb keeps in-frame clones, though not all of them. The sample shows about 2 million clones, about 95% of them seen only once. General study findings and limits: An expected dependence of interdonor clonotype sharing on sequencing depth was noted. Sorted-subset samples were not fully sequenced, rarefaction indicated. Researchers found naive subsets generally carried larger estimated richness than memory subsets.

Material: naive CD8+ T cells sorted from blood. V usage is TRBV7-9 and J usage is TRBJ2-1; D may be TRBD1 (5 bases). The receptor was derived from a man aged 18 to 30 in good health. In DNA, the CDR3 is TGTGCCAGCAGCTTCCCTATTGGGGCGGAATCCTACAATGAGCAGTTCTTC. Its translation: CASSFPIGAESYNEQFF. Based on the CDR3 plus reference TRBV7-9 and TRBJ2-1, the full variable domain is DTGVSQNPRHKITKRGQNVTFRCDPISEHNRLYWYRQTLGQGPEFLTYFQNEAQLEKSRLLSDRFSAERPKGSFSTLEIQRTEQGDSAMYLCASSFPIGAESYNEQFFGPGTRLTVL.